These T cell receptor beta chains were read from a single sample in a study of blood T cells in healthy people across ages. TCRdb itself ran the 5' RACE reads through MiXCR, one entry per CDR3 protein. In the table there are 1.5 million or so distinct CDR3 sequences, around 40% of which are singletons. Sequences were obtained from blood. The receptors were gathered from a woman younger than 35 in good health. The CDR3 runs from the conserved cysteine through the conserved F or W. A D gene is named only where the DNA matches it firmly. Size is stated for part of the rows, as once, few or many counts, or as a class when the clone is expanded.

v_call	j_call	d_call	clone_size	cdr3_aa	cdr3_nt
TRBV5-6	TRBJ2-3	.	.	CASSKQGGTDTQYF	TGTGCCAGCAGCAAACAGGGGGGGACAGATACGCAGTATTTT
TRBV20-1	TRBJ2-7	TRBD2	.	CSPRRAGVPEQYF	TGCAGTCCCCGGCGAGCGGGAGTTCCCGAGCAGTACTTC
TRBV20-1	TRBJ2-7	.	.	CSAMDRMTYEQYF	TGCAGTGCTATGGATCGGATGACCTACGAGCAGTACTTC
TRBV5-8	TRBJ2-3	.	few	CASSLEPPDTQYF	TGTGCCAGCAGCCTGGAACCGCCAGATACGCAGTATTTT
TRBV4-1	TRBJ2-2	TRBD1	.	CASSQDPTTGLNTGELFF	TGCGCCAGCAGCCAAGACCCAACGACAGGGTTAAACACCGGGGAGCTGTTTTTT
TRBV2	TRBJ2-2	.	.	CASRPALNTGELFF	TGTGCCAGCAGGCCGGCTCTGAACACCGGGGAGCTGTTTTTT
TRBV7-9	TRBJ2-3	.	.	CASSFERLPTDMQYF	TGTGCCAGCAGCTTCGAGCGGTTACCCACAGATATGCAGTATTTT
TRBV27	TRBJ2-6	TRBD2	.	CASSPRTSRTFGANVLTF	TGTGCCAGCAGTCCTCGGACTAGTCGGACTTTTGGGGCCAACGTCCTGACTTTC
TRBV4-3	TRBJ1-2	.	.	CASSHVSGSLSYGYTF	TGCGCCAGCAGCCATGTATCAGGGAGTCTTAGCTATGGCTACACCTTC
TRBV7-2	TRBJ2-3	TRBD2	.	CASSFRLAGGIADTQYF	TGTGCCAGCAGCTTCAGACTAGCGGGAGGGATCGCAGATACGCAGTATTTT
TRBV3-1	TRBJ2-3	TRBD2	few	CASRSSGAGDTQYF	TGTGCCAGCAGGTCCAGCGGGGCGGGAGATACGCAGTATTTT
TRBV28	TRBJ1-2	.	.	CASSWTAYGYTF	TGTGCCAGCAGTTGGACAGCTTATGGCTACACCTTC
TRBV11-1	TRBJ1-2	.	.	CASPLKSGRGYYGYTF	TGTGCCAGCCCCCTGAAGTCTGGCAGGGGCTACTATGGCTACACCTTC
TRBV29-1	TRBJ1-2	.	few	CSVEAPTGTNYGYTF	TGCAGCGTTGAAGCCCCAACCGGGACTAACTATGGCTACACCTTC
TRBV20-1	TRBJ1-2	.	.	CSAPLGQYGYTF	TGCAGTGCCCCACTGGGGCAGTATGGCTACACCTTC
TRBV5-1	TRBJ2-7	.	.	CASSLHDKDYEQYF	TGCGCCAGCAGCTTGCACGACAAGGATTACGAGCAGTACTTC
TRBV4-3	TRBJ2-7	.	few	CASSQSATPGIYEQYF	TGCGCCAGCAGCCAATCCGCGACACCAGGGATCTACGAGCAGTACTTC
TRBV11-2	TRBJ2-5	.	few	CASSLSHMRGFQETQYF	TGTGCCAGCAGCTTATCCCATATGAGGGGTTTCCAAGAGACCCAGTACTTC
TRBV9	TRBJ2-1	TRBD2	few	CASSVPVAGGPTYNEQFF	TGTGCCAGCAGCGTACCTGTAGCGGGAGGGCCTACCTACAATGAGCAGTTCTTC
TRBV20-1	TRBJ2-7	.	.	CSARDSRTYSYEQYF	TGCAGTGCTAGAGACTCAAGGACCTACTCCTACGAGCAGTACTTC
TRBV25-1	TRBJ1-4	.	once	CASRDEWAGEKLFF	TGTGCCAGCAGAGATGAGTGGGCGGGGGAAAAACTGTTTTTT
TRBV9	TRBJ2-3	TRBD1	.	CASSVEYNRGSTDTQYF	TGTGCCAGCAGCGTAGAGTACAACAGGGGCAGCACAGATACGCAGTATTTT
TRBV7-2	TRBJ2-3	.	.	CVSSPFPGLYRTDTQYF	TGTGTCAGCAGCCCCTTTCCGGGACTTTACCGCACAGATACGCAGTATTTT
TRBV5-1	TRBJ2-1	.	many	CASSLSKTNEQFF	TGCGCCAGCAGCTTGAGCAAAACCAATGAGCAGTTCTTC
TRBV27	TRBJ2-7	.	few	CASTARLGGKRYEQYF	TGTGCCAGCACCGCACGCCTTGGGGGGAAAAGGTACGAGCAGTACTTC
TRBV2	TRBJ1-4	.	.	CASSEALQGEKLFF	TGTGCCAGCAGTGAAGCGCTTCAGGGTGAAAAACTGTTTTTT
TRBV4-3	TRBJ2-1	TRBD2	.	CASSQQTSGKNDEQFF	TGCGCCAGCAGCCAACAGACTAGCGGGAAAAACGATGAGCAGTTCTTC
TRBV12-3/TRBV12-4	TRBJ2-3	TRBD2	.	CASSTAGGPDTQYF	TGTGCCAGCAGTACTGCGGGGGGGCCAGATACGCAGTATTTT
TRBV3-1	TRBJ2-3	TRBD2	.	CASSRRGLAGGADTQYF	TGTGCCAGCAGCCGCCGGGGACTAGCGGGAGGCGCAGATACGCAGTATTTT